The 20 T cell receptor beta chains below come from one sample, sequenced in a study of blood T cell repertoires in COVID-19. Assay used: immunoSEQ multiplex PCR; TCRdb lists only in-frame clones, some missing. This table holds some 250,000 clones, roughly 85% found once. The sequencing input was peripheral blood. All receptors come from a woman aged 18-30 years with acute or convalescent COVID-19.

The table lists this clone with a few counts. This chain's CDR3 is CASSVARDNSPLHF. CDR3 DNA: TGTGCCAGCAGTGTGGCCAGGGATAATTCACCCCTCCACTTT. This chain uses TRBV2 with TRBJ1-6, with a weak D call TRBD1 (5 bases). The CDR3 has 14 amino acids. Germline V gene lookup returns CDR1 SNHLY and CDR2 FYNNEI. Trimming stripped 4 bases from V and 5 bases from J, with 9 bases between.

The count of this clone is one. The chain is built from TRBV23-1 and TRBJ1-5; tentative D call: TRBD1 (6 bases). TRBV23-1 is recorded as an ORF, its role being uncertain. The CDR3 extends over 19 amino acids. Trimming pared 3 bases from V and 0 bases from J, leaving 21 bases between. Here the CDR3 DNA reads TGCGCCAGCAGTCAGCCCGGACAGAATTATTCATATAGCAATCAGCCCCAGCATTTT. Encoded protein: CASSQPGQNYSYSNQPQHF.

This chain connects TRBV15 to TRBJ1-1; D is possibly TRBD1 (6 bases). Trimming took 4 bases from V and 6 from J, leaving 15 bases between them. Germline V gene sequence: CDR1 LNHNV, CDR2 YYDKDF (reference sequence). The CDR3 has 14 amino acids. CDR3 sequence (DNA): TGTGCCACCAGCAACGCACTGGGGGCATCTGAAGCTTTCTTT. This translates into CATSNALGASEAFF.

This chain uses TRBV7-9 with TRBJ1-6; the match to TRBD1 covers 7 bases. This CDR3 is 14 amino acids long. The ends lost 4 bases at V and 7 bases at J; junction bases unmatched: 4. Germline V gene lookup returns CDR1 SEHNR and CDR2 FQNEAQ (reference sequence). Here the CDR3 reads CASSSGQLNSPLHF. The DNA of the CDR3 is TGTGCCAGCAGCTCGGGACAGCTAAATTCACCCCTCCACTTT.

This clone was counted a single time. This chain uses TRBV5-1 with TRBJ2-5; the match to TRBD1 covers 8 bases. Trimming took 0 bases from V and 5 from J; bases not matched to a gene: 3. Looked up from germline, CDR1 is SGHRS and CDR2 is YFSETQ. The length of the CDR3 is 14 residues. The CDR3 DNA reads TGCGCCAGCAGCTTGGAGGGACAGGTGGAGACCCAGTACTTC. The encoded protein is CASSLEGQVETQYF.

V gene TRBV2 combines with J gene TRBJ2-1, with 7 positions matching TRBD2. V lost 4 bases, J lost 1 base, and 10 bases stayed unmatched. The CDR3 runs to 17 residues. The germline V gene encodes CDR1 SNHLY and CDR2 FYNNEI. The CDR3: CASSGGSGRASYNEQFF. CDR3 DNA: TGTGCCAGCAGTGGGGGTAGCGGGCGTGCTTCCTACAATGAGCAGTTCTTC.

The CDR3 DNA is TGTGCCAGCAGCTTAGGCCCCCGCAGGGGAGCTCAGCCCCAGCATTTT. It codes for CASSLGPRRGAQPQHF. J is TRBJ1-5 and V is TRBV11-3; D perhaps matches TRBD1 (6 bases). This CDR3 spans 16 amino acids. Germline V gives CDR1 SGHNT, CDR2 YENEEA. V lost 1 base and J 6 bases, leaving 16 bases between the germline ends.

This chain joins TRBV6-5 and TRBJ2-6, with D maybe TRBD1 (5 bases). V lost 6 bases to trimming and J lost 0 bases, with 9 bases between them. Germline V gives CDR1 MNHEY, CDR2 SVGAGI. This CDR3 region has 15 residues. CDR3 region: CASRGTGSGANVLTF. The CDR3 nucleotides are TGTGCCAGCAGGGGAACAGGCTCTGGGGCCAACGTCCTGACTTTC.

J is TRBJ1-1 and V is TRBV5-4; 7 bases agree with TRBD1. The CDR3 runs to 13 residues. V lost 4 bases to trimming and J lost 5 bases; unmatched junction nucleotides: 5. Germline values: CDR1 SGHNT, CDR2 YYREEE (reference sequence). The CDR3 spells CASSQDRVTEAFF. Here the CDR3 DNA reads TGTGCCAGCAGCCAAGACAGGGTGACTGAAGCTTTCTTT.

This clone has just a few counts. This chain uses TRBV15 with TRBJ1-2; tentative D call: TRBD1 (6 bases). This CDR3 is 15 amino acids long. Germline V gene lookup returns CDR1 LNHNV and CDR2 YYDKDF (reference sequence). V was clipped by 0 bases and J by 3 bases, with 11 bases between them. This CDR3 is CATSRDIGGDYGYTF. For the CDR3, the DNA is TGTGCCACCAGCAGAGACATAGGGGGGGACTATGGCTACACCTTC.

This chain links TRBV30 with TRBJ1-6; the D is unclear. This CDR3 region has 15 residues. The V end lost 1 base, the J end lost 0 bases, and 7 bases lay between the germline ends. CDR1 and CDR2 (germline): GTSNPN, SVGIG (reference sequence). CDR3 sequence (DNA): TGTGCCTGGAGTGCCGCCAGCTCCTATAATTCACCCCTCCACTTT. Translating it yields CAWSAASSYNSPLHF.

This chain uses TRBV29-1 with TRBJ2-7, with 10 bases that match TRBD1. In germline, CDR1 is SQVTM, CDR2 ANQGSEA. The V and J ends lost 6 bases and 3 bases, in that order; junction bases with no gene match: 8. The CDR3 has 14 amino acids. As DNA, the CDR3 is TGCAGCGTCTCGGGACAGGGGATCGACTACGAGCAGTACTTC. Its translation is CSVSGQGIDYEQYF.

The CDR3 region is CASSPSRGANEKLFF. The CDR3 bases are TGTGCCAGCAGTCCTTCCCGGGGGGCTAATGAAAAACTGTTTTTT. This chain connects TRBV5-6 to TRBJ1-4; the D gene is possibly TRBD1 (5 bases). The ends were cut back, 5 bases at V and 3 bases at J, with 14 bases in the middle. The CDR3 runs 15 residues. Looked up from germline, CDR1 is SGHDT and CDR2 is YYEEEE.

This clone was seen just once. The V gene is TRBV5-5, the J gene TRBJ2-1; perhaps TRBD2 as D (6 bases). V was cut by 4 bases and J by 8 bases, with 16 bases left in between. The length of the CDR3 is 14 residues. CDR1 and CDR2 from the germline V gene are SGHKS and YYEKEE (reference sequence). The CDR3 is CASSHWLEGHEQFF. CDR3 DNA: TGTGCCAGCAGCCACTGGTTGGAGGGCCATGAGCAGTTCTTC.

This chain joins TRBV11-2 and TRBJ2-7; 11 bases line up with TRBD2. The germline V gene encodes CDR1 SGHAT and CDR2 FQNNGV. Trimming at V came to 1 base and at J to 6 bases, leaving 2 bases not matched to a gene. The CDR3 consists of 14 residues. The chain's CDR3 is CASSLVGTSGEQYF. The CDR3 DNA reads TGTGCCAGCAGCTTAGTTGGGACTAGCGGCGAGCAGTACTTC.

The rearrangement joins TRBV19 to TRBJ2-5, with 13 bases matching TRBD2. The CDR3 runs 17 residues. Germline CDR1 and CDR2: LNHDA and SQIVND (reference sequence). After removal of 4 bases from V and 2 bases from J, the junction contained 7 bases not matched to a gene. The CDR3 protein is CASSTTGLAGVQETQYF. CDR3 bases: TGTGCCAGTAGTACAACAGGACTAGCGGGAGTACAAGAGACCCAGTACTTC.

This clone came up once. This sequence joins TRBV27 and TRBJ1-1, with 10 bases that match TRBD1. V dropped 6 bases and J dropped 2; count of bases not matched to a gene: 6. Germline V CDR1 and CDR2: MNHEY, SMNVEV (reference sequence). The CDR3 loop spans 15 amino acids. The CDR3 here is CASRRTGGVNTEAFF. The CDR3 DNA follows: TGTGCCAGCAGACGGACAGGGGGTGTAAACACTGAAGCTTTCTTT.

This chain joins TRBV9 and TRBJ1-2; no definite D call. Between the trimmed V and J ends, which lost 1 base and 8 bases, there was a span of 12 bases. CDR1 is SGDLS, CDR2 YYNGEE, per germline. This CDR3 comprises 13 residues. The CDR3 spells CASSVTPSQGYTF. For the CDR3, the DNA is TGTGCCAGCAGCGTAACCCCATCCCAGGGCTACACCTTC.

V is TRBV7-2 and J is TRBJ2-7, with D possibly being TRBD2 (6 bases). The germline gives CDR1 SGHTA, CDR2 FQGNSA. This CDR3 contains 18 residues. V was pared by 3 bases and J by 0 bases, with 21 bases between. As DNA, the CDR3 is TGTGCCAGCAGCTTCCACCAATATAGCGGCGCATACTCCTACGAGCAGTACTTC. Translated, it gives CASSFHQYSGAYSYEQYF.

This clone was seen once. The rearrangement links TRBV7-9 to TRBJ2-1, with 13 bases that match TRBD2. Trimming at V came to 4 bases and at J to 5 bases, leaving 5 bases not matched to a gene. Germline V CDR1 and CDR2: SEHNR, FQNEAQ (reference sequence). The CDR3 has 16 amino acids. CDR3 loop: CASSSGTSGEDNEQFF. In DNA, the CDR3 is TGTGCCAGCAGCTCCGGGACTAGCGGGGAGGACAATGAGCAGTTCTTC.